Here is one T cell receptor beta chain with its context. CDR1 and CDR2 from the germline V gene are MNHNY and SVGAGI (reference sequence). V was pared by 4 bases and J by 5 bases, with 7 bases of the junction left unmatched. The CDR3 sequence is 14 residues long. The data are from a study of shared clonotypes between healthy human individuals. The wider study: Those who served as donors were a couple of women and a few men between the ages of 18 and 49.

Libraries were prepared by immunoSEQ multiplex PCR; TCRdb keeps only in-frame clonotypes and omits some of them. The table includes millions of clones, over 85% detected once. There were only Caucasian adults among the donors, and all lived in Nashville, Tennessee. The sequence was obtained from a man aged 18 to 35 in good health. The chain carries TRBV6-6 and TRBJ2-5; 7 bases are a match to TRBD1. Material: naive CD4+ T cells sorted from blood. As for subset: CD45RA+ positively selected. CDR3 in DNA: TGTGCCAGCAGTTTCATACAGGGGATGGAGACCCAGTACTTC. It codes for CASSFIQGMETQYF.